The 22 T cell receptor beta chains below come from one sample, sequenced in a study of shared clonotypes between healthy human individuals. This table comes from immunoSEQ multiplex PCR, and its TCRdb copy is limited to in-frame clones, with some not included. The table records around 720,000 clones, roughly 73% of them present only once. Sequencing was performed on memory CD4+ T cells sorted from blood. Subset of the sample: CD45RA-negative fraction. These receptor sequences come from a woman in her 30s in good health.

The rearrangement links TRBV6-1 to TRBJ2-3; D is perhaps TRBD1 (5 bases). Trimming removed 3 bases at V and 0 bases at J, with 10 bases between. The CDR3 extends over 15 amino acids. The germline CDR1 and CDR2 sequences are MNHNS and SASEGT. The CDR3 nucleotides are TGTGCCAGCAGTGAGCAGGGTCTAAGCACAGATACGCAGTATTTT. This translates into CASSEQGLSTDTQYF.

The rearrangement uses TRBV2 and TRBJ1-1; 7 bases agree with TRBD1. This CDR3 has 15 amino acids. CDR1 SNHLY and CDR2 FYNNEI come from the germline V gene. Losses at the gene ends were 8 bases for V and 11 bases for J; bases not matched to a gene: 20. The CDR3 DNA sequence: TGTGCCAGCTCTGAAGGGGGCGGGTCCCTCATCCATGCTTTCTTT. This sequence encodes CASSEGGGSLIHAFF.

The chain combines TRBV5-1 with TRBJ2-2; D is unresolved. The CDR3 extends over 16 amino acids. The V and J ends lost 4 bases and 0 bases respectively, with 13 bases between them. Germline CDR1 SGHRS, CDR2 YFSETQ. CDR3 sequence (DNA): TGCGCCAGCAGCCCGATCGGGCCCGCGAACACCGGGGAGCTGTTTTTT. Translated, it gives CASSPIGPANTGELFF. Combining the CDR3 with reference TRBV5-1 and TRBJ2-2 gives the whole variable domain KAGVTQTPRYLIKTRGQQVTLSCSPISGHRSVSWYQQTPGQGLQFLFEYFSETQRNKGNFPGRFSGRQFSNSRSEMNVSTLELGDSALYLCASSPIGPANTGELFFGEGSRLTVL.

CDR3 sequence reads: CASSSSPTRDSHNEQFF. In DNA, the CDR3 is TGTGCCAGCAGTTCCTCCCCAACTCGGGACAGCCACAATGAGCAGTTCTTC. The gene calls are TRBV27 and TRBJ2-1; 7 bases are shared with TRBD1. V shed 4 bases, J shed 5 bases, and the junction held 14 bases outside the gene matches. Germline assignment: CDR1 MNHEY and CDR2 SMNVEV (reference sequence). The CDR3 loop spans 17 amino acids.

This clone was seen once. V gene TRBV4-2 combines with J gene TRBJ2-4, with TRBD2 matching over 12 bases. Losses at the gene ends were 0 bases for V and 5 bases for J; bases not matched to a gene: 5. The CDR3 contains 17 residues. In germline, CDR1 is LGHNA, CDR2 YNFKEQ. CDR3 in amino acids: CASSQELAGGGENIQYF. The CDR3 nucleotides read TGTGCCAGCAGCCAAGAACTAGCGGGAGGCGGGGAAAACATTCAGTACTTC.

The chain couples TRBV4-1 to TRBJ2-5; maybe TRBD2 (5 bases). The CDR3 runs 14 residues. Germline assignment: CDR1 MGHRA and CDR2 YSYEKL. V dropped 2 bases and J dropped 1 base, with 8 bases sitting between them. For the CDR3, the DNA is TGCGCCAGCAGCCAATCAGCGGTCCAAGAGACCCAGTACTTC. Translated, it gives CASSQSAVQETQYF.

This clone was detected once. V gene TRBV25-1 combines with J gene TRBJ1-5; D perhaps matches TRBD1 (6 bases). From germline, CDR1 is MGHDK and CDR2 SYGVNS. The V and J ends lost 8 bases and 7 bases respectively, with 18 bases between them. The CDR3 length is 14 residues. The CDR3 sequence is CASREGGQGQPQHF. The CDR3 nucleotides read TGTGCCAGCCGGGAGGGGGGCCAAGGGCAGCCCCAGCATTTT. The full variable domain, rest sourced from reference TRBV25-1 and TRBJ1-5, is EADIYQTPRYLVIGTGKKITLECSQTMGHDKMYWYQQDPGMELHLIHYSYGVNSTEKGDLSSESTVSRIRTEHFPLTLESARPSHTSQYLCASREGGQGQPQHFGDGTRLSIL.

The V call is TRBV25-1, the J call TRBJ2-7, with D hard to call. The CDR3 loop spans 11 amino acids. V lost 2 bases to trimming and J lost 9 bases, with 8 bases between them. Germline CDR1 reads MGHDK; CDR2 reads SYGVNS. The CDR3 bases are TGTGCCAGCAGTGAACTAGGCCTGCAGTACTTC. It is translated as CASSELGLQYF.

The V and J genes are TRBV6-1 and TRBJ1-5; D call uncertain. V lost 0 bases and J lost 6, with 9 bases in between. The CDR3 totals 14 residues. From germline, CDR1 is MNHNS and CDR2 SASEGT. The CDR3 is CASSEAGSGQPQHF. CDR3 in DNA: TGTGCCAGCAGTGAAGCCGGGTCTGGTCAGCCCCAGCATTTT.

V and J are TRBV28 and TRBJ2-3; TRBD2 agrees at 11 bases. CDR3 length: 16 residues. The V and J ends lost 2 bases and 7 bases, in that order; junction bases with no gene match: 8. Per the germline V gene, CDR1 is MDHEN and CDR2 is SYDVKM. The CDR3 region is CASSLVTSGRVHTQYF. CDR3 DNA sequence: TGTGCCAGCAGTTTAGTAACTAGCGGGAGAGTACATACGCAGTATTTT.

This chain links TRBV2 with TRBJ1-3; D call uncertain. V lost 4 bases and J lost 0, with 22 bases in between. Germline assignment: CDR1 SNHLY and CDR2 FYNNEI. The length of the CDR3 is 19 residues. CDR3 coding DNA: TGTGCCAGCAGTGTTGGAACAGCGGGGATCTCTAGCTCTGGAAACACCATATATTTT. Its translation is CASSVGTAGISSSGNTIYF.

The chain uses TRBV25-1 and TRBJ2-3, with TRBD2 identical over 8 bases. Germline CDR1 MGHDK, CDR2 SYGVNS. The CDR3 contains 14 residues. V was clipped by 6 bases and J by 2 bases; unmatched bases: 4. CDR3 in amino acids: CASSEREFTDTQYF. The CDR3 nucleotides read TGTGCCAGCAGCGAGCGGGAGTTCACAGATACGCAGTATTTT. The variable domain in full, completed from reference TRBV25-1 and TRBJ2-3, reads EADIYQTPRYLVIGTGKKITLECSQTMGHDKMYWYQQDPGMELHLIHYSYGVNSTEKGDLSSESTVSRIRTEHFPLTLESARPSHTSQYLCASSEREFTDTQYFGPGTRLTVL.

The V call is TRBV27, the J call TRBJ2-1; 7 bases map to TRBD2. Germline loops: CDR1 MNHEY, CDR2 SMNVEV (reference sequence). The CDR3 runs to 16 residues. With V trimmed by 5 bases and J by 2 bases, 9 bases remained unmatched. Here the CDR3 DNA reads TGTGCCAGCAGTCGGGGAGGGTTTGCTCCCTACAATGAGCAGTTCTTC. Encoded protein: CASSRGGFAPYNEQFF.

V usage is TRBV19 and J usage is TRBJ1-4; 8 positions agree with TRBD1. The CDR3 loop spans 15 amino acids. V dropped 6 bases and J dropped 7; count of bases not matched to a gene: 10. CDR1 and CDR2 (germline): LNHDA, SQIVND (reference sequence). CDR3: CASRDSRQGREKLFF. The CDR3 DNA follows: TGTGCCAGTAGGGACAGCCGACAGGGGCGTGAAAAACTGTTTTTT. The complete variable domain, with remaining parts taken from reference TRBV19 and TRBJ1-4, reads DGGITQSPKYLFRKEGQNVTLSCEQNLNHDAMYWYRQDPGQGLRLIYYSQIVNDFQKGDIAEGYSVSREKKESFPLTVTSAQKNPTAFYLCASRDSRQGREKLFFGSGTQLSVL.

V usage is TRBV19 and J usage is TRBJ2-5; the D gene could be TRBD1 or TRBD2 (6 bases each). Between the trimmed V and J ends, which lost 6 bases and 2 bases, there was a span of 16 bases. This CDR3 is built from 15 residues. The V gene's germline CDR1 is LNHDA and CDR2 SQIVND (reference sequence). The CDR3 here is CASSPRGGSQETQYF. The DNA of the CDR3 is TGTGCCAGTAGCCCCAGGGGAGGTAGTCAAGAGACCCAGTACTTC.

The CDR3 protein is CASSTQGQASSPLHF. CDR3 DNA sequence: TGTGCCAGCAGCACCCAGGGACAGGCTAGTTCACCCCTCCACTTT. V gene TRBV7-9 combines with J gene TRBJ1-6; 8 bases fit TRBD1. V lost 5 bases to trimming and J lost 9 bases; unmatched junction nucleotides: 9. This CDR3 region has 15 residues. Germline V gene data show CDR1 as SEHNR and CDR2 as FQNEAQ (reference sequence). Supplemented by reference TRBV7-9 and TRBJ1-6, the full variable domain reads DTGVSQNPRHKITKRGQNVTFRCDPISEHNRLYWYRQTLGQGPEFLTYFQNEAQLEKSRLLSDRFSAERPKGSFSTLEIQRTEQGDSAMYLCASSTQGQASSPLHFGNGTRLTVT.

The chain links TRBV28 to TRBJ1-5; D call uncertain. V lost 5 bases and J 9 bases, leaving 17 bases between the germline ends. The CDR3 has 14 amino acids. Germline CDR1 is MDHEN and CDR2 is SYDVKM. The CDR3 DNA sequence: TGTGCCAGCAGTGGAAACAGTGGTTGGGGGCCCCAGCATTTT. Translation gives CASSGNSGWGPQHF.

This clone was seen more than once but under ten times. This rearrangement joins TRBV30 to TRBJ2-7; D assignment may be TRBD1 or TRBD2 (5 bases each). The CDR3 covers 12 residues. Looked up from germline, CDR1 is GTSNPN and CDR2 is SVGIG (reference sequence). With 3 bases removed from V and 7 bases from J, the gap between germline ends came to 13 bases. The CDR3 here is CAWRGPVGEQYF. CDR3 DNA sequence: TGTGCCTGGAGGGGACCCGTGGGGGAGCAGTACTTC. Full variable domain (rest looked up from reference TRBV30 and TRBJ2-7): SQTIHQWPATLVQPVGSPLSLECTVEGTSNPNLYWYRQAAGRGLQLLFYSVGIGQISSEVPQNLSASRPQDRQFILSSKKLLLSDSGFYLCAWRGPVGEQYFGPGTRLTVT.

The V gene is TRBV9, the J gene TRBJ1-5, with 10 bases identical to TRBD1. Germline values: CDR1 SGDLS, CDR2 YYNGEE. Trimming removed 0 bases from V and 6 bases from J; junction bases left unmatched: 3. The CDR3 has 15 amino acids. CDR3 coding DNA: TGTGCCAGCAGCGTAGGACAGGGGGCCGGTCAGCCCCAGCATTTT. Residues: CASSVGQGAGQPQHF.

CDR3: CASSIGYWTGTYEQYF. The CDR3 DNA sequence: TGTGCCAGTAGTATCGGGTATTGGACAGGGACCTACGAGCAGTACTTC. The chain is built from TRBV19 and TRBJ2-7; 8 bases map to TRBD1. From germline, CDR1 is LNHDA and CDR2 SQIVND (reference sequence). Trimming at V came to 3 bases and at J to 2 bases, leaving 9 bases not matched to a gene. The CDR3 spans 16 residues.

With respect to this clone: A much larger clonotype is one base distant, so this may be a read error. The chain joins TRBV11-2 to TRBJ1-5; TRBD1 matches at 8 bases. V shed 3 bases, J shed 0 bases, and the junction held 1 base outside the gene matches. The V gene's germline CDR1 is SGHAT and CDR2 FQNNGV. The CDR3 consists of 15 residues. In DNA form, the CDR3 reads TGTGCCAGCAGCTTTACAGGGGGTAGCAATCAGCCCCAGCATTTT. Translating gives CASSFTGGSNQPQHF.

The CDR3 region has the DNA TGTGCCAGCAGTGACAGGGAGAAGCAGTACTTC. It translates to CASSDREKQYF. This chain uses TRBV6-1 with TRBJ2-7; the D call may be TRBD1 or TRBD2 (5 bases each). The CDR3 is 11 amino acids. The germline CDR1 and CDR2 sequences are MNHNS and SASEGT. V was shortened by 3 bases and J by 8 bases, with 8 bases between the two germline ends.